Listed below are T cell receptor beta chains from one sample, sequenced in a study of blood T cell repertoires in COVID-19. Repertoires were generated with immunoSEQ multiplex PCR, while TCRdb's copy carries only in-frame clones and drops some. The data contain 170,000 or so clones, roughly 90% of them singletons. Sample: peripheral blood. The receptor source for this set is a middle-aged man with acute or convalescent COVID-19. Both conserved end residues are part of each CDR3. D genes are given only for firm matches. Part of the rows lack a size; the others show once, few, many or a class for expanded clones.

v_gene: TRBV19; j_gene: TRBJ2-7; d_gene: TRBD1; abundance: .; CDR3nt: TGTGCCAGTAGTACTCCGACAGGGGGCTTCTCCTACGAGCAGTACTTC; CDR3aa: CASSTPTGGFSYEQYF
v_gene: TRBV4-1; j_gene: TRBJ2-1; d_gene: .; abundance: .; CDR3nt: TGCGCCAGCAGCCAACTAGCGAGTTACAATGAGCAGTTCTTC; CDR3aa: CASSQLASYNEQFF
v_gene: TRBV19; j_gene: TRBJ2-1; d_gene: TRBD2; abundance: .; CDR3nt: TGTGCCAGTAGTATAACTAGCGGGAGGGGCAATGAGCAGTTCTTC; CDR3aa: CASSITSGRGNEQFF
v_gene: TRBV6-2/TRBV6-3; j_gene: TRBJ2-5; d_gene: TRBD1; abundance: .; CDR3nt: TGTGCCAGCAGTTCCTGGACAGGAGAGACCCAGTACTTC; CDR3aa: CASSSWTGETQYF
v_gene: TRBV9; j_gene: TRBJ1-5; d_gene: TRBD1; abundance: .; CDR3nt: TGTGCCAGCAGCAGACAGGGTTGGGACAATCAGCCCCAGCATTTT; CDR3aa: CASSRQGWDNQPQHF
v_gene: TRBV6-6; j_gene: TRBJ2-1; d_gene: .; abundance: .; CDR3nt: TGTGCCAGCAGTTACTCGAGGGACAATGAGCAGTTCTTC; CDR3aa: CASSYSRDNEQFF
v_gene: TRBV9; j_gene: TRBJ1-4; d_gene: .; abundance: .; CDR3nt: TGTGCCAGCAGCGTAGCTGGAGCAACTAATGAAAAACTGTTTTTT; CDR3aa: CASSVAGATNEKLFF
v_gene: TRBV19; j_gene: TRBJ2-5; d_gene: TRBD1; abundance: .; CDR3nt: TGTGCCAGTAGTATAGCCGGCAGGGGGCCAAGAAAAGAGACCCAGTACTTC; CDR3aa: CASSIAGRGPRKETQYF
v_gene: TRBV5-1; j_gene: TRBJ2-3; d_gene: TRBD1; abundance: .; CDR3nt: TGCGCCAGCAGCTCCGGGACAGACACAGATACGCAGTATTTT; CDR3aa: CASSSGTDTDTQYF
v_gene: TRBV7-9; j_gene: TRBJ1-3; d_gene: TRBD1; abundance: few; CDR3nt: TGTGCCAGCGGAGGGACAGTCTCTGGAAACACCATATATTTT; CDR3aa: CASGGTVSGNTIYF
v_gene: TRBV28; j_gene: TRBJ2-3; d_gene: .; abundance: .; CDR3nt: TGTGCCAGCAGTTTTATGGTGGGCAGGGACACAGATACGCAGTATTTT; CDR3aa: CASSFMVGRDTDTQYF
v_gene: TRBV7-3; j_gene: TRBJ2-3; d_gene: .; abundance: .; CDR3nt: TGTGCCAGCAGCTCCCGCGCAGCGATCGCAGATACGCAGTATTTT; CDR3aa: CASSSRAAIADTQYF
v_gene: TRBV5-1; j_gene: TRBJ2-3; d_gene: .; abundance: .; CDR3nt: TGCGCCAGCAGCGTAGGGAGCAACACAGATACGCAGTATTTT; CDR3aa: CASSVGSNTDTQYF
v_gene: TRBV19; j_gene: TRBJ2-2; d_gene: TRBD1; abundance: .; CDR3nt: TGTGCCAGTAGTCCGGGACAGGGGGCGACCGGGGAGCTGTTTTTT; CDR3aa: CASSPGQGATGELFF
v_gene: TRBV27; j_gene: TRBJ2-7; d_gene: .; abundance: once; CDR3nt: TGTGCCAGCAGACCCCTTCCGGGAATGGGGGAGCAGTACTTC; CDR3aa: CASRPLPGMGEQYF
v_gene: TRBV9; j_gene: TRBJ2-2; d_gene: TRBD1; abundance: .; CDR3nt: TGTGCCAGTCGAAGGGGGCAGGACACCGGGGAGCTGTTTTTT; CDR3aa: CASRRGQDTGELFF
v_gene: TRBV7-9; j_gene: TRBJ2-1; d_gene: .; abundance: .; CDR3nt: TGTGCCAGCAGCCGAAGTCCTAGTCAGTTCTTC; CDR3aa: CASSRSPSQFF
v_gene: TRBV28; j_gene: TRBJ1-1; d_gene: TRBD1; abundance: .; CDR3nt: TGTGCCAGCAGTCTGACAGGGGTGAACACTGAAGCTTTCTTT; CDR3aa: CASSLTGVNTEAFF
v_gene: TRBV14; j_gene: TRBJ2-1; d_gene: TRBD2; abundance: .; CDR3nt: TGTGCCAGCAGCCCGGATGCGGGAGCTTACAATGAGCAGTTCTTC; CDR3aa: CASSPDAGAYNEQFF
v_gene: TRBV3-1/TRBV3-2; j_gene: TRBJ1-6; d_gene: TRBD1; abundance: .; CDR3nt: TGTGCCAGCAGCCACGGAGACAGGGCATATAATTCACCCCTCCACTTT; CDR3aa: CASSHGDRAYNSPLHF
v_gene: TRBV4-1; j_gene: TRBJ1-2; d_gene: .; abundance: few; CDR3nt: TGCGCCAGCAGCCAAGACCTCTATGGCTACACCTTC; CDR3aa: CASSQDLYGYTF
v_gene: TRBV28; j_gene: TRBJ1-6; d_gene: TRBD1; abundance: .; CDR3nt: TGTGCCAGCAGTCCCGAGGGACAGGGGAATTCACCCCTCCACTTT; CDR3aa: CASSPEGQGNSPLHF
v_gene: TRBV3-1/TRBV3-2; j_gene: TRBJ1-3; d_gene: .; abundance: few; CDR3nt: TGTGCCAGCAGCCAAGATCAGGGGACTGGAAACACCATATATTTT; CDR3aa: CASSQDQGTGNTIYF
v_gene: TRBV6-5; j_gene: TRBJ1-2; d_gene: .; abundance: .; CDR3nt: TGTGCCAGCAGTTGGGGGCCGAACTATGGCTACACCTTC; CDR3aa: CASSWGPNYGYTF
v_gene: TRBV5-5; j_gene: TRBJ2-3; d_gene: .; abundance: .; CDR3nt: TGTGCCAGCAGCGTATCAGGGGGGACAGATACGCAGTATTTT; CDR3aa: CASSVSGGTDTQYF
v_gene: TRBV7-2; j_gene: TRBJ2-3; d_gene: TRBD1; abundance: .; CDR3nt: TGTGCCAGCAGCTTCAGGGGGCGGTTCGCAGATACGCAGTATTTT; CDR3aa: CASSFRGRFADTQYF
v_gene: TRBV18; j_gene: TRBJ1-5; d_gene: TRBD1; abundance: .; CDR3nt: TGTGCCAGCTCACCGCAGGGGGCCGATCAGCCCCAGCATTTT; CDR3aa: CASSPQGADQPQHF
v_gene: TRBV3-1/TRBV3-2; j_gene: TRBJ1-2; d_gene: TRBD1; abundance: .; CDR3nt: TGTGCCAGCAGCCACGCCGACAGGGCTGGCTACACCTTC; CDR3aa: CASSHADRAGYTF
v_gene: TRBV19; j_gene: TRBJ1-5; d_gene: .; abundance: .; CDR3nt: TGTGCCAGTAGTATCAGGGGCAATCAGCCCCAGCATTTT; CDR3aa: CASSIRGNQPQHF
v_gene: TRBV28; j_gene: TRBJ1-4; d_gene: .; abundance: .; CDR3nt: TGTGCCAGCAGTTCCCCGGGGGGCAGGGCCCCCTCTGGGAAAAAACTGTTTTTT; CDR3aa: CASSSPGGRAPSGKKLFF
v_gene: TRBV29-1; j_gene: TRBJ2-1; d_gene: .; abundance: .; CDR3nt: TGCAGCGTGGACAACGGCAATGAGCAGTTCTTC; CDR3aa: CSVDNGNEQFF
v_gene: TRBV7-2; j_gene: TRBJ2-1; d_gene: TRBD2; abundance: .; CDR3nt: TGTGCCAGCAGCTTAGGTAGCGGGAGTTTCAATGAGCAGTTCTTC; CDR3aa: CASSLGSGSFNEQFF
v_gene: TRBV7-2; j_gene: TRBJ1-2; d_gene: TRBD1; abundance: .; CDR3nt: TGTGCCAGCACCAGGGGACAGGGTAATGGCTACACCTTC; CDR3aa: CASTRGQGNGYTF
v_gene: TRBV18; j_gene: TRBJ1-2; d_gene: .; abundance: .; CDR3nt: TGTGCCAGCTCACCCGGGTCGGAGGTGAACTATGGCTACACCTTC; CDR3aa: CASSPGSEVNYGYTF
v_gene: TRBV10-2; j_gene: TRBJ1-3; d_gene: .; abundance: once; CDR3nt: TGCGCCAGCAGCCCCCCAGGGGCCGGCGGAAACACCATATATTTT; CDR3aa: CASSPPGAGGNTIYF
v_gene: TRBV12-3/TRBV12-4; j_gene: TRBJ1-1; d_gene: TRBD1; abundance: .; CDR3nt: TGTGCCAACAGCCGGACAGGGATTACTGAAGCTTTCTTT; CDR3aa: CANSRTGITEAFF
v_gene: TRBV6-1; j_gene: TRBJ1-4; d_gene: .; abundance: .; CDR3nt: TGTGCCAGCAGCTCCCTCAGGTTGAATGAAAAACTGTTTTTT; CDR3aa: CASSSLRLNEKLFF
v_gene: TRBV19; j_gene: TRBJ2-7; d_gene: .; abundance: .; CDR3nt: TGTGCCAGTGCGCATAGCGGATCCACGTCCGAGCAGTACTTC; CDR3aa: CASAHSGSTSEQYF
v_gene: TRBV18; j_gene: TRBJ1-6; d_gene: TRBD1; abundance: .; CDR3nt: TGTGCCAGCTCACCAGGGACAGGGGGCGGCGGAAGGGGATCACCCCTCCACTTT; CDR3aa: CASSPGTGGGGRGSPLHF
v_gene: TRBV23-1; j_gene: TRBJ1-2; d_gene: .; abundance: .; CDR3nt: TGCGCCAGCAGTCAAGGAGGGCTCGGTAACTATGGCTACACCTTC; CDR3aa: CASSQGGLGNYGYTF
v_gene: TRBV29-1; j_gene: TRBJ2-7; d_gene: TRBD1; abundance: .; CDR3nt: TGCAGCGTTGCCAGGACAGGGGGGGGCTACGAGCAGTACTTC; CDR3aa: CSVARTGGGYEQYF